The 10 T cell receptor beta chains presented below share a single source sample, sequenced in a study of T-cell reconstitution after alpha-beta-depleted transplantation in children. The TCRbeta library incorporated unique molecular identifiers. TCRdb analysed the PCR reads with MiXCR anew, one entry per CDR3 protein. The data show some 200,000 distinct CDR3 sequences, approximately 8.4% seen once. This material consisted of PBMCs, mostly from graft donor cells, taken 360 days after TCRalphabeta/CD19-depleted stem cell transplant. The receptors originated from a male patient between 2 and 10 years old who had a stem cell transplant for acute myeloid leukemia, so the T cells may come from the graft donor.

The chain combines TRBV6-5 with TRBJ1-4, with a possible D match to TRBD1 (6 bases). Deletions cut 0 bases from V and 6 bases from J, with 17 bases between. The CDR3 loop spans 17 amino acids. The V gene's germline CDR1 is MNHEY and CDR2 SVGAGI. The CDR3 region has the DNA TGTGCCAGCAGTTACTCGTTCCGGGGGCAATACTATGAAAAACTGTTTTTT. Translation: CASSYSFRGQYYEKLFF.

In this sample, this clonotype turned up many times. CDR3 bases: TGCGCCAGCAGCTTGGGTCTGGAGACCCAGTACTTC. It is translated as CASSLGLETQYF. The chain has TRBV5-1 and TRBJ2-5; D is unclear. V was cut by 0 bases and J by 5 bases, with 5 bases left in between. The CDR3 contains 12 residues. Germline V CDR1 and CDR2: SGHRS, YFSETQ.

Only a few counts were recorded for this clonotype. The chain carries TRBV7-9 and TRBJ1-2; tentative D call: TRBD1 (5 bases). The CDR3 has 14 residues. The V end lost 5 bases, the J end lost 8 bases, and 18 bases lay between the germline ends. CDR1 and CDR2 (germline): SEHNR, FQNEAQ (reference sequence). CDR3 protein: CASSDSGTHWGYTF. The CDR3 DNA sequence: TGTGCCAGCAGCGACTCCGGGACTCACTGGGGCTACACCTTC. Supplemented by reference TRBV7-9 and TRBJ1-2, the full variable domain reads DTGVSQNPRHKITKRGQNVTFRCDPISEHNRLYWYRQTLGQGPEFLTYFQNEAQLEKSRLLSDRFSAERPKGSFSTLEIQRTEQGDSAMYLCASSDSGTHWGYTFGSGTRLTVV.

This clonotype was picked up many times. J is TRBJ1-1 and V is TRBV7-8; a possible D gene is TRBD1 (5 bases). This CDR3 has 16 residues. In germline, CDR1 is SGHVS, CDR2 FQNEAQ. Trimming took 8 bases from V and 4 from J, leaving 23 bases between them. The CDR3 sequence: CASGPGGAGWSTEAFF. The CDR3 DNA is TGTGCCAGCGGCCCGGGTGGAGCAGGGTGGTCCACTGAAGCTTTCTTT.

This clonotype was seen only a few times. The chain has TRBV25-1 and TRBJ2-1; 8 bases line up with TRBD1. Per the germline V gene, CDR1 is MGHDK and CDR2 is SYGVNS. Trimming took 2 bases from V and 8 from J; bases not matched to a gene: 8. This CDR3 is built from 15 residues. CDR3 loop: CASSEIDRGWDEQFF. CDR3 nucleotide sequence: TGTGCCAGCAGTGAAATCGACAGGGGCTGGGATGAGCAGTTCTTC.

The chain employs TRBV12-3 or TRBV12-4 and TRBJ2-7, with 10 positions matching TRBD2. The CDR3 spans 16 residues. Unmatched junction bases numbered 13, after V lost 6 bases and J lost 5 bases. The CDR3 DNA reads as TGTGCCAGCAGCCTCCGTGGAGCGGGAGGGCCCCACGAGCAGTACTTC. As protein: CASSLRGAGGPHEQYF.

The chain has TRBV6-6 and TRBJ1-2; D is possibly TRBD1 (5 bases). Trimming cost V 7 bases and J 4 bases, with 13 bases left between them. The germline V gene has CDR1 MNHNY and CDR2 SVGAGI (reference sequence). The CDR3 has 13 amino acids. CDR3 DNA: TGTGCCAGCAACGCCAGGGTCCTCTATGGCTACACCTTC. It codes for CASNARVLYGYTF.

At least ten counts were recorded for this clonotype. The chain has TRBV5-4 and TRBJ2-1; D possibly corresponds to TRBD2 (5 bases). Trimming removed 1 base at V and 5 bases at J, with 10 bases between. The germline V gene has CDR1 SGHNT and CDR2 YYREEE (reference sequence). This CDR3 is 14 amino acids long. CDR3 in amino acids: CASSLILVDNEQFF. The CDR3 coding sequence is TGTGCCAGCAGCTTGATACTAGTTGACAATGAGCAGTTCTTC.

This clonotype was counted once. The genes are TRBV18 and TRBJ1-2; no reliable D call. Trimming left V 0 bases short and J 6 bases short, with 14 bases between. Germline V gene sequence: CDR1 KGHSH, CDR2 LQKENI. This CDR3 has 15 amino acids. In nucleotides, the CDR3 is TGTGCCAGCTCACCACCTTTGAACGGCGCTGATGGCTACACCTTC. It specifies CASSPPLNGADGYTF. The full variable domain, with the rest looked up from reference TRBV18 and TRBJ1-2, is NAGVMQNPRHLVRRRGQEARLRCSPMKGHSHVYWYRQLPEEGLKFMVYLQKENIIDESGMPKERFSAEFPKEGPSILRIQQVVRGDSAAYFCASSPPLNGADGYTFGSGTRLTVV.

With regard to this clonotype: The junction departs from germline at one end; a sequencing error may be responsible. The chain recombines TRBV7-9 with TRBJ1-2, with D hard to call. The germline V gene has CDR1 SEHNR and CDR2 FQNEAQ (reference sequence). This CDR3 is built from 13 residues. Written as DNA, the CDR3 is TGTGCCAGCAGCTTAGGGGAGGACCCGGTACACCCCTTC. It is translated as CASSLGEDPVHPF.